These T cell receptor beta chains were read from a single sample in a study of cytomegalovirus exposure and HLA in healthy donors. Only in-frame clones appear in the TCRdb table, and some are missing; sequencing was by immunoSEQ multiplex PCR. The sample shows 110,000 or so clones, 9.5% to 15% of them seen only once. Sequencing was done on a sample of PBMCs. These receptors came from a man aged 35 to 55 in good health and CMV-seropositive. Each CDR3 is given with its conserved first and last residue. A D gene is named only where the DNA matches it firmly. Clone size, where shown, is once, few, many, or a class for clones that have expanded.

j_call d_call v_call clone_size cdr3_aa cdr3_nt
TRBJ2-5 - TRBV15 - CATSTRDQETQYF TGTGCCACCAGCACCAGGGACCAAGAGACCCAGTACTTC
TRBJ2-5 TRBD1 TRBV7-9 - CASSLAGTGQETQYF TGTGCCAGCAGCTTAGCGGGGACAGGGCAAGAGACCCAGTACTTC
TRBJ2-7 TRBD1 TRBV9 few CASSVGGQGVSYEQYF TGTGCCAGCAGCGTAGGTGGACAGGGGGTTTCCTACGAGCAGTACTTC
TRBJ1-2 TRBD1 TRBV2 few CASSEVAGGRTNYGYTF TGTGCCAGCAGTGAGGTCGCAGGGGGCCGAACTAACTATGGCTACACCTTC
TRBJ1-2 TRBD1 TRBV10-2 - CASSPGTGDYGYTF TGCGCCAGCAGTCCCGGGACAGGGGACTATGGCTACACCTTC
TRBJ2-3 TRBD2 TRBV2 - CASNLAGGDTQYF TGTGCCAGCAACCTTGCGGGGGGAGATACGCAGTATTTT
TRBJ1-1 - TRBV6-1 few CASSGSGSTEAFF TGTGCCAGCAGTGGTTCAGGGTCCACTGAAGCTTTCTTT
TRBJ2-3 - TRBV10-3 - CAISDVGDTQYF TGTGCCATCAGTGACGTCGGAGATACGCAGTATTTT
TRBJ2-3 - TRBV5-6 few CASSLGESSAQYF TGTGCCAGCAGCTTGGGTGAATCCAGCGCGCAGTATTTT
TRBJ2-1 - TRBV11-2 few CASSLARYSYNEQFF TGTGCCAGCAGCTTAGCCCGTTATTCCTACAATGAGCAGTTCTTC
TRBJ1-3 - TRBV7-9 - CASSLAPGGGYNIYF TGTGCCAGCAGCTTAGCGCCTGGGGGCGGCTACAACATATATTTT
TRBJ2-2 - TRBV5-1 few CASSLGRQPVGGELFF TGCGCCAGCAGCTTGGGGCGGCAGCCGGTGGGCGGGGAGCTGTTTTTT
TRBJ2-5 - TRBV29-1 - CSVDPGETQYF TGCAGCGTAGACCCGGGAGAGACCCAGTACTTC
TRBJ2-5 - TRBV6-5 once CAGLSLRGAQYF TGTGCCGGACTTAGCCTCAGGGGGGCCCAGTACTTC
TRBJ2-1 - TRBV28 - CASSLARYEQFF TGTGCCAGCAGTTTGGCTAGGTATGAGCAGTTCTTC
TRBJ1-5 - TRBV6-1 few CASTPETDSNQPQHF TGTGCCAGCACCCCCGAAACAGATAGCAATCAGCCCCAGCATTTT
TRBJ2-3 TRBD1 TRBV6-4 - CASSGGTGTADTQYF TGTGCCAGCAGTGGGGGGACAGGAACTGCAGATACGCAGTATTTT
TRBJ2-5 TRBD2 TRBV6-5 few CASSRLAVTQETRYF TGTGCCAGCAGTCGACTAGCGGTAACCCAAGAGACCCGGTACTTC
TRBJ1-4 TRBD1 TRBV5-8 - CASSMDRGEKLFF TGTGCCAGCAGCATGGACAGGGGCGAAAAACTGTTTTTT
TRBJ2-7 TRBD1 TRBV7-6 - CASSPTTGQGLSEQYF TGTGCCAGCAGCCCCACCACGGGACAGGGACTCTCCGAGCAGTACTTC
TRBJ2-7 TRBD1 TRBV19 few CASSISGGGQRQYF TGTGCCAGTAGTATATCAGGGGGCGGTCAACGGCAGTACTTC
TRBJ2-7 - TRBV5-1 - CASSFAREYEQYF TGCGCCAGCAGCTTCGCCCGGGAGTACGAGCAGTACTTC
TRBJ1-1 - TRBV11-2 - CASSPQSRLRNTEAFF TGTGCCAGCAGCCCCCAATCCCGACTCAGGAACACTGAAGCTTTCTTT
TRBJ2-7 TRBD2 TRBV11-2 few CASRLAGAHEQYF TGTGCCAGCAGACTAGCGGGAGCCCACGAGCAGTACTTC
TRBJ2-1 TRBD2 TRBV25-1 - CASGEGGRHEQFF TGTGCCAGCGGTGAGGGCGGGAGGCATGAGCAGTTCTTC
TRBJ1-5 - TRBV6-5 few CASSYSADSGQPQHF TGTGCCAGCAGTTACTCAGCAGACTCGGGACAGCCCCAGCATTTT
TRBJ2-1 TRBD2 TRBV6-6 - CASSKTGTRVDEQFF TGTGCCAGCAGTAAAACCGGGACTAGAGTCGATGAGCAGTTCTTC
TRBJ2-2 TRBD2 TRBV10-3 - CAISLTSGNTGELFF TGTGCCATCAGCTTGACTAGCGGAAACACCGGGGAGCTGTTTTTT
TRBJ2-7 - TRBV11-2 few CASSLGLVAYEQYF TGTGCCAGCAGCTTAGGGCTAGTAGCGTACGAGCAGTACTTC
TRBJ1-1 - TRBV5-6 few CASSPVGSNTEAFF TGTGCCAGCAGCCCGGTGGGCTCAAACACTGAAGCTTTCTTT
TRBJ2-1 TRBD2 TRBV29-1 - CSVAGTSGHNEQFF TGCAGCGTCGCCGGGACTAGCGGACACAATGAGCAGTTCTTC
TRBJ1-1 - TRBV6-1 few CASSERVGGNTEAFF TGTGCCAGCAGTGAACGGGTAGGAGGGAACACTGAAGCTTTCTTT
TRBJ2-3 - TRBV27 - CASSLSGGGAGTDTQYF TGTGCCAGCAGTTTATCCGGAGGGGGCGCGGGCACAGATACGCAGTATTTT
TRBJ1-4 - TRBV5-1 few CASSSGTGFREKLFF TGCGCCAGCAGCTCCGGAACAGGGTTTCGGGAAAAACTGTTTTTT
TRBJ2-3 - TRBV9 - CASSVQAAGIDTQYF TGTGCCAGCAGCGTTCAAGCGGCCGGCATTGATACGCAGTATTTT
TRBJ2-5 TRBD1 TRBV19 - CASSTPTGGKETQYF TGTGCCAGTAGTACGCCGACAGGGGGCAAGGAGACCCAGTACTTC
TRBJ2-1 TRBD1 TRBV2 - CASSGDRAYNEQFF TGTGCCAGCAGTGGGGACAGGGCCTACAATGAGCAGTTCTTC
TRBJ2-1 - TRBV11-3 few CASSLEGTSSYNEQFF TGTGCCAGCAGCTTAGAAGGGACAAGCTCCTACAATGAGCAGTTCTTC
TRBJ1-1 - TRBV4-1 - CASSHQPDIWNTEAFF TGCGCCAGCAGCCATCAGCCGGACATTTGGAACACTGAAGCTTTCTTT
TRBJ2-3 - TRBV5-1 - CASSLGGSTDTQYF TGCGCCAGCAGCTTGGGAGGGAGCACAGATACGCAGTATTTT
TRBJ1-4 TRBD1 TRBV19 few CASSLYRGANEKLFF TGTGCCAGTAGTCTTTACAGGGGTGCTAATGAAAAACTGTTTTTT
TRBJ1-2 - TRBV11-2 - CASSFREGTHTF TGTGCCAGCAGCTTCCGGGAGGGGACGCACACCTTC
TRBJ2-7 TRBD1 TRBV7-8 - CASSLALPGGMDEQYF TGTGCCAGCAGCTTAGCGCTTCCAGGGGGAATGGACGAGCAGTACTTC